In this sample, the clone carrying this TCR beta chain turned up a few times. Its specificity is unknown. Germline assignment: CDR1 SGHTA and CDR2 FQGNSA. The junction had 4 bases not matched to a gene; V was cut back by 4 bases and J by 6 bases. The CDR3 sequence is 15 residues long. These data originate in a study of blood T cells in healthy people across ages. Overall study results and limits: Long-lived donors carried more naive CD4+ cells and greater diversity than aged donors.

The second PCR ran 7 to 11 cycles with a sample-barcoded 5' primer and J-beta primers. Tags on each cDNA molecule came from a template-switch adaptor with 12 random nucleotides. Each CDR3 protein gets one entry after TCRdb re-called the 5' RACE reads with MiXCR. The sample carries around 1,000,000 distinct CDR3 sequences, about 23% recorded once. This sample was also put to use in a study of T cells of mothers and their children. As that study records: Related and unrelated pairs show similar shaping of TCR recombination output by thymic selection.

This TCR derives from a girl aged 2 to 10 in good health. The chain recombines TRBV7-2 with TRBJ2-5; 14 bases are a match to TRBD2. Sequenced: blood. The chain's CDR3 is CASSSRLAGGQTQYF. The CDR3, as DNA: TGTGCCAGCAGCTCGCGACTAGCGGGGGGGCAGACCCAGTACTTC.